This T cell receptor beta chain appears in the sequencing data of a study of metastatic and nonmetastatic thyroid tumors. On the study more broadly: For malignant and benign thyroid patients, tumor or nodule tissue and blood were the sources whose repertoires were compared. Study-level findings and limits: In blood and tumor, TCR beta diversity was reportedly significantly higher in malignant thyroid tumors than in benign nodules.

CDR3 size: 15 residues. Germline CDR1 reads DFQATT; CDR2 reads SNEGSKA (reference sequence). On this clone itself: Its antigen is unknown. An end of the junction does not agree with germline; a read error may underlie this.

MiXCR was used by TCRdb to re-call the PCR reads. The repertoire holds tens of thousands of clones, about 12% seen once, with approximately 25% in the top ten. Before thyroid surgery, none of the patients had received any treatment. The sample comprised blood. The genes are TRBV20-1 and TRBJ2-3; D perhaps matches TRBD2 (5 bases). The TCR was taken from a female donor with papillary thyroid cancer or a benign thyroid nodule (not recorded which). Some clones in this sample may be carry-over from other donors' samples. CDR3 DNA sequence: TGCAGTGCAGAGGAGGCCAGTGCCCGCACATATACGCAGTATTTT. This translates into CSAEEASARTYTQYF.